Given below is one T cell receptor beta chain in context. Its antigen is not known. The data were taken from a study of shared clonotypes between healthy human individuals. Notes on the study in general: Relative to their counterparts shared across all four donors, non-shared clonotypes exhibited diminished generation probabilities. A few donors showed sharing of roughly 5% of naive CD4 clonotypes.

How the authors handled the data: ImmunoSEQ yielded junction-only sequences lacking quality scores, so filtering differed. TCRdb's table, derived via immunoSEQ multiplex PCR, lists solely in-frame clones and lacks some. V, J and clone size are taken as reported in that table, and D and trimming were inferred from the DNA itself. The sample carries roughly 2.5 million clones, about 92% recorded once. This CDR3 spans 15 amino acids. Per the germline V gene, CDR1 is MDHEN and CDR2 is SYDVKM. With 6 bases clipped from V and 3 bases from J, the junction kept 6 bases outside the gene matches. The origin of this receptor is a man younger than 30 in good health. The V gene is TRBV28, the J gene TRBJ2-3, with 10 positions matching TRBD2. The sequenced material came from naive CD4+ T cells sorted from blood. Subset defined: CD45RA+ positively selected. The CDR3 sequence: CASSQAGGTTDTQYF. CDR3 DNA: TGTGCCAGCAGCCAAGCGGGGGGGACAACAGATACGCAGTATTTT.